A single sample gave rise to the 5 T cell receptor beta chains below, sequenced in a study of CD8 T cells in ankylosing spondylitis. One entry per CDR3 protein, called by TCRdb with MiXCR from the 5' RACE reads. This repertoire shows some 340,000 distinct CDR3 sequences, 14% to 15% found once; its top ten account for approximately 1.1%. The sample consisted of blood, either unsorted or a sorted T cell fraction (not recorded which). The origin of the receptors is a male donor with ankylosing spondylitis or in good health (not recorded which).

The rearrangement joins TRBV3-1 to TRBJ2-2, with 7 bases fitting TRBD2. V was clipped by 8 bases and J by 5 bases; unmatched bases: 17. The CDR3 has 17 amino acids. The germline V gene encodes CDR1 LGHDT and CDR2 YNNKEL (reference sequence). CDR3 sequence: CASGGRPGTTQTGELFF. CDR3 nucleotide sequence: TGTGCCAGCGGGGGTAGACCCGGGACTACTCAGACCGGGGAGCTGTTTTTT.

This sequence joins TRBV20-1 and TRBJ2-4, with D perhaps TRBD1 (5 bases). Germline assignment: CDR1 DFQATT and CDR2 SNEGSKA (reference sequence). There are 17 residues in the CDR3. Between the trimmed V and J ends, which lost 6 bases and 0 bases, there was a span of 21 bases. The CDR3 DNA follows: TGCAGTGCCCGTGGGCCAGGGTCACAATTAGCCAAAAACATTCAGTACTTC. Its protein product is CSARGPGSQLAKNIQYF.

This clonotype was detected ten times or more. This chain links TRBV2 with TRBJ1-2; possibly TRBD1 for D (5 bases). V gave up 5 bases and J gave up 7 bases, with 14 bases separating them. CDR1 and CDR2 from the germline V gene are SNHLY and FYNNEI. The CDR3 is 13 amino acids. The CDR3: CASSTTRDPGYTF. For the CDR3, the DNA is TGTGCCAGCAGTACCACTCGGGACCCTGGCTACACCTTC.

The chain couples TRBV5-1 to TRBJ2-7; 7 nucleotides agree with TRBD1. The germline V gene has CDR1 SGHRS and CDR2 YFSETQ. The CDR3 spans 14 residues. J lost 6 bases, V lost 2 bases, and 8 bases had no gene match. CDR3 nucleotide sequence: TGCGCCAGCAGCTTCCGACAGGGTAGACGCGAGCAGTACTTC. Its protein is CASSFRQGRREQYF.

This clonotype was seen ten or more times. The rearrangement links TRBV10-3 to TRBJ2-1, with 8 positions matching TRBD1. This CDR3 has 12 amino acids. In germline, CDR1 is ENHRY, CDR2 SYGVKD. The trim removed 10 bases at V and 7 bases at J, leaving 6 bases unmatched. The CDR3 region is CATFQGANEQFF. In DNA, the CDR3 is TGTGCCACCTTCCAGGGGGCGAATGAGCAGTTCTTC.